This T cell receptor (beta chain) derives from a study of T-cell reconstitution after alpha-beta-depleted transplantation in children. Unique molecular identifiers were incorporated during preparation of the TCRbeta library. Each CDR3 protein is one row after TCRdb ran MiXCR on the PCR reads. The table lists approximately 510,000 distinct CDR3 sequences, around 18% of them singletons. There are 15 residues in the CDR3. Germline V gives CDR1 KGHDR, CDR2 SFDVKD. The germline V and J ends were trimmed by 4 bases and 7 bases, with 16 bases remaining between them. The sequencing used PBMCs from the stem cell graft donor, collected from the stem cell graft. V usage is TRBV24-1 and J usage is TRBJ2-1, with D maybe TRBD2 (6 bases). The receptor comes from a human donor who donated a stem cell graft to a child with acute lymphoblastic leukemia. The CDR3 protein is CATSEAGPGINEQFF. DNA for the CDR3: TGTGCCACCAGTGAGGCGGGGCCTGGCATTAATGAGCAGTTCTTC.